This T cell receptor beta chain appears in the sequencing data of a study of T cells after yellow fever vaccination. For the study at large: Where fractions had low cell numbers, libraries were prepared from them with the SMART-Seq v4 Ultra Low Input RNA kit.

This clonotype has just a few counts. The antigen remains unidentified. Study-level points and caveats: Among all clonotypes, a small share was observed in both CD4 and CD8 compartments.

A single record per CDR3 protein comes from TCRdb applying MiXCR to the 5' RACE reads. This table holds fewer than 85,000 distinct CDR3 sequences, 7.7% found once. The germline V and J ends were trimmed by 6 bases and 5 bases, with 16 bases remaining between them. The CDR3 has 14 amino acids. Germline CDR1 MDHEN, CDR2 SYDVKM. The rearrangement uses TRBV28 and TRBJ2-5, with a possible D match to TRBD2 (6 bases). The source of this sequence is a man aged 30 to 39 who received the YFV17D yellow fever vaccine. This material consisted of CD8+ T cells sorted from PBMCs, taken on the day of the yellow fever booster vaccination. The CDR3, as DNA: TGTGCCAGCAGCCCTGTCGGGAGTGGGGAGACCCAGTACTTC. It yields the protein CASSPVGSGETQYF.